The present T cell receptor (beta chain) was sequenced within a study of breast tumors, draining lymph nodes, adjacent tissues. Study-wide points: Tumor repertoires ranked between lymph nodes and nontumor tissue in diversity, with V and J gene preferences. The data were judged consistent with most tumor T cells coming from lymph node and expanding in tumor.

MiXCR was run by TCRdb on the multiplex PCR reads, yielding one entry per CDR3 protein. The sample lists over 60,000 distinct CDR3 sequences; less than 60% were seen once. Germline-derived CDR1 and CDR2 are LGHNA and YSLEER. The CDR3 sequence is 15 residues long. This clonotype is labeled medium-sized. As yet, its antigen is unknown. Germline and junction disagree at one end, which may indicate a read error. The sequence was obtained from a female donor with breast cancer. Some clones in this sample may be carry-over from other donors' samples. V gene TRBV4-3 combines with J gene TRBJ2-7; 13 nucleotides align to TRBD2. Specimen: breast tumor tissue. This chain's CDR3 is CASSPGTSGTYEQYF. The CDR3 DNA reads TGTGCCAGTAGTCCAGGGACTAGCGGGACCTACGAGCAGTACTTC.